These 4 T cell receptor beta chains originate from one sample sequenced in a study of neurological immune-mediated disorders. TCRdb recomputed calls from the 5' RACE reads with MiXCR, one row per CDR3 protein. This table has more than 13,000 distinct CDR3 sequences, 10% appearing once. The sample taken for sequencing was PBMCs. The source of these receptors is a woman in her thirties or forties in good health.

This sequence joins TRBV12-3 or TRBV12-4 and TRBJ1-1; D ambiguous. Trimming stripped 0 bases from V and 3 bases from J, with 5 bases between. The CDR3 covers 13 residues. The CDR3 loop is CASSLAGDTEAFF. CDR3 sequence (DNA): TGTGCCAGCAGTTTAGCCGGCGACACTGAAGCTTTCTTT.

This clonotype was detected many times. The genes are TRBV4-1 and TRBJ2-7, with 7 bases aligning to TRBD2. Trimming at V came to 1 base and at J to 0 bases, leaving 6 bases not matched to a gene. There are 16 residues in the CDR3. Per the germline V gene, CDR1 is MGHRA and CDR2 is YSYEKL. The CDR3 DNA reads as TGCGCCAGCAGCCAAGCACCCGGGACTACCTCCTACGAGCAGTACTTC. Its protein product is CASSQAPGTTSYEQYF.

This clonotype was recorded at least ten times. The V gene is TRBV27, the J gene TRBJ1-4; no definite D call. The CDR3 contains 11 residues. Germline V lookup: CDR1 MNHEY, CDR2 SMNVEV (reference sequence). Trimming removed 11 bases from V and 7 bases from J, with 11 bases in between. CDR3 sequence reads: CAAGGGEKLFF. The DNA for the CDR3 is TGTGCCGCGGGAGGAGGTGAAAAACTGTTTTTT. Drawing the rest from reference TRBV27 and TRBJ1-4, the complete variable domain is EAQVTQNPRYLITVTGKKLTVTCSQNMNHEYMSWYRQDPGLGLRQIYYSMNVEVTDKGDVPEGYKVSRKEKRNFPLILESPSPNQTSLYFCAAGGGEKLFFGSGTQLSVL.

This clonotype was picked up many times. The rearrangement uses TRBV20-1 and TRBJ2-7; no reliable D call. The V gene's germline CDR1 is DFQATT and CDR2 SNEGSKA (reference sequence). The CDR3 has 14 amino acids. Trimming removed 5 bases from V and 0 bases from J, with 14 bases in between. The chain's CDR3 is CSASQLVNSYEQYF. Written as DNA, the CDR3 is TGCAGTGCTTCCCAATTAGTAAACTCCTACGAGCAGTACTTC.